The subject of this entry is one TCR beta chain. Trimming took off 0 bases at V and 2 bases at J, with 6 bases between the two ends. There are 14 residues in the CDR3. Germline V lookup: CDR1 SGHRS, CDR2 YFSETQ. This specimen belongs to a study of PD-L1 blockade in urothelial cancer. About the study: The patients' atezolizumab therapy, 1,200 mg intravenously every 3 weeks, started at some point between 2014 and 2016. Of 29 to 30 patients, around 25 were males with bladder-origin urothelial cancer.

The repertoire was sequenced with immunoSEQ multiplex PCR; TCRdb's copy has only in-frame clones and lacks some. The sample has 45,000 to 50,000 clones, 88% seen once. The chain carries TRBV5-1 and TRBJ1-5, with D maybe TRBD1 (6 bases). The material sequenced was PBMCs, taken around atezolizumab (anti-PD-L1) treatment. The source of this sequence is an elderly man with urothelial cancer. The DNA of the CDR3 is TGCGCCAGCAGCTTGGAGGGGGGCAATCAGCCCCAGCATTTT. Residues: CASSLEGGNQPQHF.